This TCR beta chain comes out of a study of T cell repertoires in cytomegalovirus infection. Study summary: Epitope selection comprised recently identified HLA-C-restricted CMV epitopes and well-studied HLA-B-restricted CMV epitopes. Evidence of both CMV infection and a matching HLA type came from public TCR beta signatures.

Details on this clonotype: No antigen is known for it.

The CDR3 contains 15 residues. CDR1 is MNHEY and CDR2 is SVGAGI in the germline V gene. Trimming took 0 bases from V and 6 from J, leaving 12 bases between them. MiXCR was run by TCRdb on the reads, yielding one entry per CDR3 protein. The data hold around 500,000 distinct CDR3 sequences, with roughly 46% observed a single time. V is TRBV6-5 and J is TRBJ2-1; possibly TRBD2 for D (6 bases). The origin of this receptor is a human donor in good health (CMV status not recorded). Some clones in this sample may be carry-over from other donors' samples. Sequences were derived from cultured PBMCs, sampled from culture after CMV antigen stimulation. This chain's CDR3 is CASSYSSGPINEQFF. The CDR3 region has the DNA TGTGCCAGCAGTTACTCTAGCGGCCCCATCAATGAGCAGTTCTTC.